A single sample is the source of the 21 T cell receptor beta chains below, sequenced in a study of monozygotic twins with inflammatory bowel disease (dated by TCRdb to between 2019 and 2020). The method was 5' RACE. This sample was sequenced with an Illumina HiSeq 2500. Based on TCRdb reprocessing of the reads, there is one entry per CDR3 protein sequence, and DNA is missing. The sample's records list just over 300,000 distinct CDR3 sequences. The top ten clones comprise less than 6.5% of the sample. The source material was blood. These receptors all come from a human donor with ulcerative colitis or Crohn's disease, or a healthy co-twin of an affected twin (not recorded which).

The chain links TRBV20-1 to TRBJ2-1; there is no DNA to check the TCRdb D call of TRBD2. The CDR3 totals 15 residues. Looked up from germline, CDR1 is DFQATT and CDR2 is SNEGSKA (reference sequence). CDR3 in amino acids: CSARVSGRFNNEQFF.

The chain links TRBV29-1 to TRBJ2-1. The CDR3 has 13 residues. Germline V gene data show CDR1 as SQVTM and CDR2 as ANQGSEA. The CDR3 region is CSLSRSSYNEQFF.

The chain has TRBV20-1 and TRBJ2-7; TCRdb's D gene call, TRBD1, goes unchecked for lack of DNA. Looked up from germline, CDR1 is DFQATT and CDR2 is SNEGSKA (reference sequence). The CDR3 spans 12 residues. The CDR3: CSARDRDWEQYF.

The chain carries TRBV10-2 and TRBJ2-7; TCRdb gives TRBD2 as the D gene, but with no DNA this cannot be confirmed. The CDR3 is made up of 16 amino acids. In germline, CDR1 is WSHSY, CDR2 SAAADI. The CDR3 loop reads CASSESKLAGVYEQYF.

CDR3 region: CSARARDSNNEQFF. This rearrangement joins TRBV20-1 to TRBJ2-1; the D gene TCRdb calls, TRBD2, cannot be checked with no DNA. The V gene's germline CDR1 is DFQATT and CDR2 SNEGSKA (reference sequence). The CDR3 contains 14 residues.

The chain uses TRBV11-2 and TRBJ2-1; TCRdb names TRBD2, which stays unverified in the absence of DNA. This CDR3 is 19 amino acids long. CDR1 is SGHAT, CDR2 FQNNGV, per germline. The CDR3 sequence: CASSLVVFWTSGGAYEQFF.

This chain's CDR3 is CSARDGRLAGDEQYF. The chain links TRBV20-1 to TRBJ2-7; TCRdb names TRBD2, which stays unverified in the absence of DNA. This CDR3 region has 15 residues. Looked up from germline, CDR1 is DFQATT and CDR2 is SNEGSKA (reference sequence).

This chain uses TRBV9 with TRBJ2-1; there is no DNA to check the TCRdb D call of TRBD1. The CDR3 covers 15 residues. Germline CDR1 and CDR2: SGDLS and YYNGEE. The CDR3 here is CASSVVGGPYNEQFF.

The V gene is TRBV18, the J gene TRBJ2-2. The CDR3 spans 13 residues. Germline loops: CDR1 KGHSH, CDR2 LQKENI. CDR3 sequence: CASSPTVPGELFF.

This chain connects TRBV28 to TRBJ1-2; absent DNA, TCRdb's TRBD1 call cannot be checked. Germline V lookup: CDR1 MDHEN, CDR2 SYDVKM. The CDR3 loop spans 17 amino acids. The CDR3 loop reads CASSSGDRVPRRDGYTF.

The CDR3 loop reads CASGTGIYEQYF. J is TRBJ2-7 and V is TRBV10-3; the TRBD1 assignment by TCRdb is unverifiable without DNA. Germline values: CDR1 ENHRY, CDR2 SYGVKD. The CDR3 has 12 amino acids.

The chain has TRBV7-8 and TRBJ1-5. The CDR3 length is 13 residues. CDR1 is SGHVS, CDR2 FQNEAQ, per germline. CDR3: CASSPALWQPQHF.

The CDR3 sequence is CATSKPGTGVYEQYF. The rearrangement links TRBV15 to TRBJ2-7; TCRdb designates TRBD1, a call that cannot be tested without DNA. This CDR3 has 15 residues. The germline CDR1 and CDR2 sequences are LNHNV and YYDKDF (reference sequence).

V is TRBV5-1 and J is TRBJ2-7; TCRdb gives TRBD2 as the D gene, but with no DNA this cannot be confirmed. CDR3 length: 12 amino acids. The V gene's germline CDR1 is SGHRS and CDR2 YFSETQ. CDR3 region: CASRLASYEQYF.

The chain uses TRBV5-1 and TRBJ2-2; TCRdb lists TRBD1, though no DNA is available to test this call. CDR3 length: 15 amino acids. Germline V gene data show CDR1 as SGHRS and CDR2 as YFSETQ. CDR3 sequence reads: CASMAGQTNTGELFF.

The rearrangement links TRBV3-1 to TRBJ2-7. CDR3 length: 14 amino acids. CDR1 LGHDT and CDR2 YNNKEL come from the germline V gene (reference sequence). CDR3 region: CASSLLGELYEQYF.

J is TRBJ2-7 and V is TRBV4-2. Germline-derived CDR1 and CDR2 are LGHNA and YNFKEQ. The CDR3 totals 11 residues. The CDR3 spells CASSQSRFHYF.

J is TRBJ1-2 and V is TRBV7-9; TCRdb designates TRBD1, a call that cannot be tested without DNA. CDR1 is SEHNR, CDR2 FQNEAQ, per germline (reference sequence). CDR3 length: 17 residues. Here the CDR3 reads CASSSPGQGSPQHGYTF.

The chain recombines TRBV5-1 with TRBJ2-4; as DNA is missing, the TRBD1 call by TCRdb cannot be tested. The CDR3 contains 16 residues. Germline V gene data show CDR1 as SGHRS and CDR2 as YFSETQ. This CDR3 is CASSLSSGSLGNIQYF. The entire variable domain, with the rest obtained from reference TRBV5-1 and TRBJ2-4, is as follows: KAGVTQTPRYLIKTRGQQVTLSCSPISGHRSVSWYQQTPGQGLQFLFEYFSETQRNKGNFPGRFSGRQFSNSRSEMNVSTLELGDSALYLCASSLSSGSLGNIQYFGAGTRLSVL.

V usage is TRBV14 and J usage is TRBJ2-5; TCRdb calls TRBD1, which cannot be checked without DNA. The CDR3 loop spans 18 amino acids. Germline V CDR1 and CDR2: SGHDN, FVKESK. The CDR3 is CASSHRVSGRLAQETQYF.

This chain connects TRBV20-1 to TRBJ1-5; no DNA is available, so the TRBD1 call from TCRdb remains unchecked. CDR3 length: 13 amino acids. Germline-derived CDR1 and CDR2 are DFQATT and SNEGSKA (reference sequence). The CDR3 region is CSARRGLGQPQHF.